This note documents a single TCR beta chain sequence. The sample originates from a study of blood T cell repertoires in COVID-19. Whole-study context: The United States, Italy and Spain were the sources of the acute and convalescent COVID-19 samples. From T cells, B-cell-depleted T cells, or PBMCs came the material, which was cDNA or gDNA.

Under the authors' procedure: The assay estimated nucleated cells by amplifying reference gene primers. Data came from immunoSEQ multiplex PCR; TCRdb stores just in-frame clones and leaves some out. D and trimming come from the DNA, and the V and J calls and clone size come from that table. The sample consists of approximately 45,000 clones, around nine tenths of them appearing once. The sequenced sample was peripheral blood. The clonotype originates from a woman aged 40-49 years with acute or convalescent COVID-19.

The CDR3, as DNA: TGTGCCAGCAGTTTGCGCAACTCGAACACCGGGGAGCTGTTTTTT. Protein sequence: CASSLRNSNTGELFF. The genes are TRBV27 and TRBJ2-2, with D unresolved. CDR3 length: 15 amino acids. V lost 3 bases and J 0 bases, leaving 8 bases between the germline ends. Per germline, CDR1 MNHEY and CDR2 SMNVEV (reference sequence).